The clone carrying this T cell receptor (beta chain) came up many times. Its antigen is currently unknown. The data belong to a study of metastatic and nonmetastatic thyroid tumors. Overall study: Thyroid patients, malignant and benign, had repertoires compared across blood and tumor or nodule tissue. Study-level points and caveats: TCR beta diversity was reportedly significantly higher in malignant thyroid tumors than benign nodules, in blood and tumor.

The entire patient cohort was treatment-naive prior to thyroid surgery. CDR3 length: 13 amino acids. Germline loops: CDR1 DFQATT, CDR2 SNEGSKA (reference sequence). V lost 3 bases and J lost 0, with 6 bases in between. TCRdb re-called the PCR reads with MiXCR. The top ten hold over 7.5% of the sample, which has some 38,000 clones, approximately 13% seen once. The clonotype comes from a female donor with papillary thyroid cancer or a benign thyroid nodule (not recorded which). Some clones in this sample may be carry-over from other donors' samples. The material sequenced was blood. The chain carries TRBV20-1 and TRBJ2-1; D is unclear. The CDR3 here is CSASRSSYNEQFF. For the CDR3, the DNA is TGCAGTGCTAGCCGGAGCTCCTACAATGAGCAGTTCTTC.